Presented here are 26 T cell receptor beta chains from one specimen sequenced in a study of blood T cell repertoires in COVID-19. Profiled with immunoSEQ multiplex PCR; TCRdb holds only in-frame clones, not every one. The sample has about 69,000 clones, 80% to 85% seen once; the top ten hold 9% to 10%. Material for sequencing was peripheral blood. These receptors all come from a woman aged 80 or over with acute or convalescent COVID-19.

The chain carries TRBV18 and TRBJ1-5, with 9 bases lining up with TRBD1. Germline values: CDR1 KGHSH, CDR2 LQKENI. After removal of 3 bases from V and 7 bases from J, the junction contained 7 bases not matched to a gene. This CDR3 has 15 amino acids. CDR3 protein: CASSPRDGQGQPQHF. CDR3 nucleotide sequence: TGTGCCAGCTCACCTCGGGACGGACAGGGGCAGCCCCAGCATTTT.

The chain recombines TRBV6-5 with TRBJ1-1; 9 positions match TRBD1. The CDR3 is 14 residues long. Trimming removed 10 bases from V and 12 bases from J; junction bases left unmatched: 18. Germline lookup yields CDR1 MNHEY and CDR2 SVGAGI. CDR3 nucleotide sequence: TGTGCCATTCAGGCGCTGGACAGGGGAGCGGAGACTTTCTTT. As protein: CAIQALDRGAETFF.

This sequence joins TRBV29-1 and TRBJ2-6, with 10 nucleotides matching TRBD1. CDR1 SQVTM and CDR2 ANQGSEA come from the germline V gene. Trimming cost V 4 bases and J 2 bases; bases outside gene matches: 2. This CDR3 contains 15 residues. CDR3 coding DNA: TGCAGCGTTGCGGGACAGGGGACTGGGGCCAACGTCCTGACTTTC. Residues: CSVAGQGTGANVLTF. The whole variable domain, filled in from reference TRBV29-1 and TRBJ2-6, reads SAVISQKPSRDICQRGTSLTIQCQVDSQVTMMFWYRQQPGQSLTLIATANQGSEATYESGFVIDKFPISRPNLTFSTLTVSNMSPEDSSIYLCSVAGQGTGANVLTFGAGSRLTVL.

This chain joins TRBV28 and TRBJ1-1; TRBD1 aligns across 7 bases. CDR3 length equals 15 residues. Per the germline V gene, CDR1 is MDHEN and CDR2 is SYDVKM. The V and J ends lost 5 bases and 6 bases, in that order; junction bases with no gene match: 12. CDR3 nucleotide sequence: TGTGCCAGCAGTCCCCCCCTCCCGGACAGGCCTGAAGCTTTCTTT. The encoded protein is CASSPPLPDRPEAFF.

This rearrangement joins TRBV29-1 to TRBJ2-5; 11 bases match TRBD2. The CDR3 covers 13 residues. After removal of 3 bases from V and 7 bases from J, the junction contained 4 bases not matched to a gene. The germline CDR1 and CDR2 sequences are SQVTM and ANQGSEA. CDR3 protein: CSVEVLAGGTQYF. CDR3 nucleotide sequence: TGCAGCGTTGAGGTCCTAGCGGGGGGGACCCAGTACTTC.

This clone has only one observation. V is TRBV6-2 or TRBV6-3 and J is TRBJ1-5; no clear D gene. The CDR3 contains 14 residues. V lost 0 bases to trimming and J lost 2 bases, with 5 bases between them. Per germline, CDR1 MNHEY and CDR2 SVGEGT. The CDR3 DNA reads TGTGCCAGCAGTTACTCGGGCGGCAATCAGCCCCAGCATTTT. It specifies CASSYSGGNQPQHF.

The chain is built from TRBV27 and TRBJ1-5, with D possibly TRBD1 on 6 matching bases. The V gene lost 6 bases and the J gene lost 4 bases, with 22 bases spanning the gap. From germline, CDR1 is MNHEY and CDR2 SMNVEV (reference sequence). This CDR3 comprises 17 residues. This CDR3 is CASRPTPGGARNQPQHF. Here the CDR3 DNA reads TGTGCCAGCAGACCAACTCCCGGGGGGGCAAGGAATCAGCCCCAGCATTTT.

This chain connects TRBV11-2 to TRBJ2-3, with TRBD2 identical over 14 bases. V was clipped by 5 bases and J by 3 bases; unmatched bases: 10. The CDR3 has 18 amino acids. Germline assignment: CDR1 SGHAT and CDR2 FQNNGV. In DNA, the CDR3 is TGTGCCAGCAGCCCCCAAAGACTAGCGGGGGGGAGGACAGATACGCAGTATTTT. Amino acid sequence: CASSPQRLAGGRTDTQYF.

The V call is TRBV6-5, the J call TRBJ1-2; D remains ambiguous. The germline CDR1 and CDR2 sequences are MNHEY and SVGAGI. The CDR3 has 15 amino acids. The ends were cut back, 0 bases at V and 4 bases at J, with 12 bases in the middle. Written as DNA, the CDR3 is TGTGCCAGCAGTTACTCCCCGCGGCAGACCTATGGCTACACCTTC. As protein: CASSYSPRQTYGYTF.

CDR3 region: CAWSSGLETQYF. As DNA, the CDR3 is TGTGCCTGGAGTTCAGGGTTGGAGACCCAGTACTTC. V gene TRBV30 combines with J gene TRBJ2-5; possible D gene TRBD1, 5 bases. CDR1 GTSNPN and CDR2 SVGIG come from the germline V gene (reference sequence). V lost 2 bases to trimming and J lost 5 bases, with 9 bases between them. CDR3 size: 12 residues.

The gene calls are TRBV27 and TRBJ2-1; D possibly corresponds to TRBD1 (6 bases). From germline, CDR1 is MNHEY and CDR2 SMNVEV (reference sequence). Trimming took 5 bases from V and 2 from J, leaving 13 bases between them. The CDR3 is 15 amino acids. The CDR3 protein is CASSHNRDAYNEQFF. DNA for the CDR3: TGTGCCAGCAGTCATAACAGGGACGCCTACAATGAGCAGTTCTTC.

The chain joins TRBV7-9 to TRBJ1-2; no clear D. Germline CDR1 is SEHNR and CDR2 is FQNEAQ (reference sequence). The CDR3 is 13 residues long. Trimming took off 4 bases at V and 3 bases at J, with 9 bases between the two ends. For the CDR3, the DNA is TGTGCCAGCAGCTACGACGAGGACTATGGCTACACCTTC. Its translation is CASSYDEDYGYTF.

In its sample, this clone is hyperexpanded (1% or more). The chain recombines TRBV10-2 with TRBJ1-2, with a tentative D call TRBD1 (5 bases). Germline V lookup: CDR1 WSHSY, CDR2 SAAADI. Trimming stripped 3 bases from V and 6 bases from J, with 17 bases between. The CDR3 is 15 amino acids. The CDR3 region has the DNA TGCGCCAGCAGTGACCCTACAGGCCGAGATGATGGCTACACCTTC. This sequence encodes CASSDPTGRDDGYTF.

V and J are TRBV5-4 and TRBJ1-1; 9 nucleotides match TRBD1. The V gene end was trimmed by 4 bases and the J gene end by 1 base; junction bases not matched to a gene: 5. CDR3 length equals 15 residues. Germline V gene lookup returns CDR1 SGHNT and CDR2 YYREEE (reference sequence). In DNA, the CDR3 is TGTGCCAGCAGCCTCCGGGACAGGGCGAACACTGAAGCTTTCTTT. Its protein product is CASSLRDRANTEAFF.

The V and J genes are TRBV2 and TRBJ2-1, with 15 bases lining up with TRBD2. The trim removed 6 bases at V and 10 bases at J, leaving 4 bases unmatched. Germline loops: CDR1 SNHLY, CDR2 FYNNEI. The CDR3 totals 14 residues. CDR3 in amino acids: CASRAGLAGGEQFF. For the CDR3, the DNA is TGTGCCAGCAGGGCGGGACTAGCGGGGGGAGAGCAGTTCTTC.

J is TRBJ1-1 and V is TRBV27; 8 bases line up with TRBD1. From germline, CDR1 is MNHEY and CDR2 SMNVEV (reference sequence). The CDR3 is 12 residues long. Germline trimming cut 6 bases from V and 5 bases from J; bases unmatched to any gene: 2. The CDR3 protein is CASRNRGTEAFF. CDR3 bases: TGTGCCAGCAGAAACAGGGGGACTGAAGCTTTCTTT.

This chain joins TRBV6-5 and TRBJ1-2; TRBD1 agrees at 10 bases. Looked up from germline, CDR1 is MNHEY and CDR2 is SVGAGI. This CDR3 contains 15 residues. The ends lost 6 bases at V and 5 bases at J; junction bases unmatched: 9. The CDR3 DNA is TGTGCCAGCAGCAACCCGACAGGGGGCGTTTATGGCTACACCTTC. This translates into CASSNPTGGVYGYTF.

This clone has more than one count but fewer than ten. The rearrangement uses TRBV5-4 and TRBJ2-3, with a weak D call TRBD2 (6 bases). CDR1 is SGHNT and CDR2 is YYREEE in the germline V gene (reference sequence). The ends were cut back, 2 bases at V and 6 bases at J, with 7 bases in the middle. The CDR3 has 12 amino acids. The CDR3 bases are TGTGCCAGCAGCTTTGCGGGGGATACGCAGTATTTT. Protein: CASSFAGDTQYF. Combining the CDR3 with reference TRBV5-4 and TRBJ2-3 gives the whole variable domain ETGVTQSPTHLIKTRGQQVTLRCSSQSGHNTVSWYQQALGQGPQFIFQYYREEENGRGNFPPRFSGLQFPNYSSELNVNALELDDSALYLCASSFAGDTQYFGPGTRLTVL.

The chain couples TRBV10-3 to TRBJ1-1; D may be TRBD1 (6 bases). Germline V gene lookup returns CDR1 ENHRY and CDR2 SYGVKD. Trimming took off 10 bases at V and 1 base at J, with 13 bases between the two ends. This CDR3 spans 13 amino acids. This CDR3 reads CATQGQSNTEAFF. The CDR3 bases are TGTGCCACCCAGGGACAATCGAACACTGAAGCTTTCTTT.

J is TRBJ1-1 and V is TRBV18; D unresolved. V was cut by 3 bases and J by 1 base, with 9 bases left in between. The CDR3 consists of 14 residues. Looked up from germline, CDR1 is KGHSH and CDR2 is LQKENI. The CDR3 DNA follows: TGTGCCAGCTCACCGGCCAGTTCGAACACTGAAGCTTTCTTT. It specifies CASSPASSNTEAFF.

The V call is TRBV10-3, the J call TRBJ1-2; 11 bases line up with TRBD1. V dropped 2 bases and J dropped 6; count of bases not matched to a gene: 5. The germline gives CDR1 ENHRY, CDR2 SYGVKD. The CDR3 has 15 residues. The CDR3 sequence is CAISEGQGAGDGYTF. Here the CDR3 DNA reads TGTGCCATCAGTGAGGGACAGGGGGCTGGCGATGGCTACACCTTC.

This sequence joins TRBV9 and TRBJ2-5; 7 bases are a match to TRBD1. V gave up 3 bases and J gave up 5 bases; unmatched junction bases: 10. Germline lookup yields CDR1 SGDLS and CDR2 YYNGEE. The CDR3 runs to 15 residues. CDR3 DNA sequence: TGTGCCAGCAGCGCCCGGGACATCAGGGGGGAGACCCAGTACTTC. The encoded protein is CASSARDIRGETQYF.

The V call is TRBV6-5, the J call TRBJ2-7; the match to TRBD1 covers 11 bases. V dropped 2 bases and J dropped 5; count of bases not matched to a gene: 5. The germline V gene has CDR1 MNHEY and CDR2 SVGAGI. The CDR3 is 15 amino acids. The chain's CDR3 is CASSYRGQGDHEQYF. The CDR3 coding sequence is TGTGCCAGCAGTTACAGGGGACAGGGGGACCACGAGCAGTACTTC.

As concerns this clone: The sample has other DNA sequences that encode this CDR3 too. The chain is built from TRBV18 and TRBJ2-5; D might be TRBD2 (5 bases). This CDR3 is built from 13 residues. Germline CDR1 and CDR2: KGHSH and LQKENI. V was pared by 2 bases and J by 4 bases, with 8 bases between. The CDR3 reads CASSPGLGETQYF. The CDR3 DNA follows: TGTGCCAGCTCACCAGGACTGGGAGAGACCCAGTACTTC.

The rearrangement joins TRBV20-1 to TRBJ1-1; D uncertain. This CDR3 is 13 amino acids long. Trimming pared 3 bases from V and 2 bases from J, leaving 10 bases between. CDR1 is DFQATT and CDR2 is SNEGSKA in the germline V gene (reference sequence). The CDR3 DNA sequence: TGCAGTGCTAGTAAACAGTCTAACACTGAAGCTTTCTTT. Amino acid sequence: CSASKQSNTEAFF.

V is TRBV19 and J is TRBJ1-1, with D possibly TRBD1 on 6 matching bases. The germline gives CDR1 LNHDA, CDR2 SQIVND (reference sequence). Trimming took off 5 bases at V and 3 bases at J, with 10 bases between the two ends. This CDR3 comprises 13 residues. CDR3: CASSRQVDTEAFF. CDR3 nucleotides: TGTGCCAGTAGTCGACAGGTAGACACTGAAGCTTTCTTT.